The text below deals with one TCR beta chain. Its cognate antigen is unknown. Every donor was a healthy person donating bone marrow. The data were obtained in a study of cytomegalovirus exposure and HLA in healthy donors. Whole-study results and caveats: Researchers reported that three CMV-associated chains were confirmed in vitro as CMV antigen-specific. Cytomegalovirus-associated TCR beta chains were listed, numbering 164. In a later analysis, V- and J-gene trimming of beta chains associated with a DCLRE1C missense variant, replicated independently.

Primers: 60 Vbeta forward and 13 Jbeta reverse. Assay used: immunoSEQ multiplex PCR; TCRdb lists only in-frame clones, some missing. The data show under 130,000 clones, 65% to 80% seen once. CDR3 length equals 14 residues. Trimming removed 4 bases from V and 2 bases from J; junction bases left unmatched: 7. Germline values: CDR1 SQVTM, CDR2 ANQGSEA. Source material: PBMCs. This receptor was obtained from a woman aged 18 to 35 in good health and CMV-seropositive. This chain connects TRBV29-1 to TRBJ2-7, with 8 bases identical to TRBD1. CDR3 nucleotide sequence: TGCAGCGTTGGCCCCAACAGGGGGACCTACGAGCAGTACTTC. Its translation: CSVGPNRGTYEQYF.